Presented here are 32 T cell receptor beta chains from one specimen sequenced in a study of T cells after yellow fever vaccination. TCRdb re-called the 5' RACE reads through MiXCR, storing one row per CDR3 protein. The sample shows more than 65,000 distinct CDR3 sequences, around 7.1% of them seen only once. The sequenced sample was CD8+ T cells sorted from PBMCs, obtained roughly 10 days after the first yellow fever vaccination. Receptors were obtained from a man aged 18 to 30 who received the YFV17D yellow fever vaccine.

This clonotype came up a few times. This chain connects TRBV6-2 or TRBV6-3 to TRBJ2-1; D might be TRBD2 (5 bases). CDR1 MNHEY and CDR2 SVGEGT come from the germline V gene. The CDR3 consists of 15 residues. The V and J ends lost 7 bases and 0 bases respectively, with 13 bases between them. The CDR3 bases are TGTGCCAGCAAAAGGCGGGCTCTCTCCTACAATGAGCAGTTCTTC. It translates to CASKRRALSYNEQFF.

This clonotype appeared many times. The chain employs TRBV20-1 and TRBJ2-7, with 8 bases matching TRBD1. There are 13 residues in the CDR3. V shed 3 bases, J shed 4 bases, and the junction held 5 bases outside the gene matches. Looked up from germline, CDR1 is DFQATT and CDR2 is SNEGSKA (reference sequence). CDR3 in amino acids: CSASDTGGYEQYV. The CDR3 region has the DNA TGCAGTGCTAGTGATACAGGGGGATACGAGCAGTACGTC.

This clonotype was picked up many times. This sequence joins TRBV4-3 and TRBJ2-3, with D possibly TRBD1 on 5 matching bases. Per the germline V gene, CDR1 is LGHNA and CDR2 is YSLEER. The CDR3 contains 17 residues. V shed 0 bases and J shed 3 bases, with 16 bases lying between them. CDR3 nucleotide sequence: TGCGCCAGCAGCCAAGATCTTTTAGGACACCTGACAGATACGCAGTATTTT. This translates into CASSQDLLGHLTDTQYF.

This clonotype occurred a few times. V usage is TRBV7-9 and J usage is TRBJ2-7; D might be TRBD1 (6 bases). The V gene's germline CDR1 is SEHNR and CDR2 FQNEAQ (reference sequence). The CDR3 has 14 amino acids. In nucleotides, the CDR3 is TGTGCCAGCAGCTTGGGGGCCGGTTCCTTCGAGCAGTACGTC. Translating gives CASSLGAGSFEQYV.

This clonotype has more than one count but fewer than ten. The chain uses TRBV29-1 and TRBJ2-3; D unclear. Germline V gives CDR1 SQVTM, CDR2 ANQGSEA. V lost 3 bases, J lost 6 bases, and 10 bases lay in between. This CDR3 has 12 residues. The CDR3 here is CSVERSLDTQYF. CDR3 sequence (DNA): TGCAGCGTTGAGCGTTCGTTGGATACGCAGTATTTT.

This clonotype came up many times. The rearrangement joins TRBV24-1 to TRBJ1-1; D not resolved. Germline CDR1 is KGHDR and CDR2 is SFDVKD. The V end lost 3 bases, the J end lost 5 bases, and 3 bases lay between the germline ends. The CDR3 totals 11 residues. CDR3 protein: CATSDRTEAFF. The CDR3 bases are TGTGCCACCAGTGATCGGACTGAAGCTTTCTTT.

This clonotype came up a few times. The J gene is TRBJ1-2, the V gene TRBV12-3 or TRBV12-4, with TRBD1 as a possible D gene (5 bases). The CDR3 totals 13 residues. Trimming left V 6 bases short and J 2 bases short, with 10 bases between. For the CDR3, the DNA is TGTGCCAGCAGCGGGGGGGGGAACTATGGCTACACCTTC. This codes for CASSGGGNYGYTF.

This clonotype was picked up many times. The chain is built from TRBV12-3 or TRBV12-4 and TRBJ2-1; 10 bases match TRBD2. CDR3 length: 16 amino acids. V shed 4 bases, J shed 12 bases, and the junction held 15 bases outside the gene matches. The CDR3 reads CASSSSLAGAQRGQFF. In nucleotides, the CDR3 is TGTGCCAGCAGTTCCTCTCTAGCGGGGGCTCAAAGGGGGCAGTTCTTC.

Many counts were recorded for this clonotype. The chain is built from TRBV6-5 and TRBJ2-1, with unresolved D. The CDR3 length is 13 residues. Germline CDR1 reads MNHEY; CDR2 reads SVGAGI. Trimming removed 6 bases from V and 9 bases from J, with 15 bases in between. For the CDR3, the DNA is TGTGCCAGCAGCCGCGGTAGATTCAGTGAGCAGTTCTTC. This sequence encodes CASSRGRFSEQFF.

This clonotype was counted at least ten times. The junction and the germline gene differ at one end; a read error may be behind it. The CDR3 DNA reads TGCGCCAGCAGTGAATTGGCATACTACGAGCAGTACTTC. Protein product: CASSELAYYEQYF. The chain combines TRBV6-1 with TRBJ2-7, with D unclear. Looked up from germline, CDR1 is MNHNS and CDR2 is SASEGT. The CDR3 consists of 13 residues.

This clonotype has a count of ten or more. The V and J genes are TRBV4-2 and TRBJ2-5; 9 nucleotides agree with TRBD2. The germline gives CDR1 LGHNA, CDR2 YNFKEQ. V lost 0 bases to trimming and J lost 2 bases; unmatched junction nucleotides: 7. The CDR3 extends over 17 amino acids. CDR3 residues: CASSQDPSGVLQETQYF. In DNA, the CDR3 is TGTGCCAGCAGCCAAGATCCTAGCGGGGTACTACAAGAGACCCAGTACTTC.

In its sample, this clonotype was seen many times. The chain joins TRBV12-3 or TRBV12-4 to TRBJ1-2, with D possibly being TRBD1 (6 bases). This CDR3 contains 15 residues. V shed 7 bases and J shed 0 bases, with 15 bases lying between them. The DNA of the CDR3 is TGTGCCAGCAAACAAGCAGGGGAAGCTAACTATGGCTACACCTTC. Its protein is CASKQAGEANYGYTF.

Many counts were recorded for this clonotype. The V call is TRBV6-1, the J call TRBJ2-7; TRBD1 aligns across 11 bases. Germline V CDR1 and CDR2: MNHNS, SASEGT. The CDR3 has 14 amino acids. V trimming: 5 bases; J trimming: 3 bases; junction bases outside the gene matches: 3. The CDR3 here is CASSQDRGRYEQYV. The CDR3 nucleotides read TGTGCCAGCAGTCAGGACAGGGGGCGCTACGAGCAGTACGTC.

A single count supports this clonotype. A much more abundant neighbour one base away suggests this may be a read error. V and J are TRBV9 and TRBJ2-2; no definite D call. Germline loops: CDR1 SGDLS, CDR2 YYNGEE. V gave up 0 bases and J gave up 1 base, with 4 bases separating them. The CDR3 consists of 14 residues. The CDR3 is CASSVVGNTGELFF. CDR3 coding DNA: TGTGCCAGCAGCGTAGTGGGGAACACCGGGGAGCTGTTTTTT.

This clonotype was detected only a few times. The genes are TRBV7-6 and TRBJ2-1; TRBD2 matches at 9 bases. This CDR3 contains 15 residues. CDR1 and CDR2 from the germline V gene are SGHVS and FNYEAQ. Trimming took 6 bases from V and 4 from J; bases not matched to a gene: 7. The CDR3 DNA sequence: TGTGCCAGCAGTCCCGCTAGCGGGGAATACAATGAGCAGTTCTTC. It yields the protein CASSPASGEYNEQFF.

The V gene is TRBV6-5, the J gene TRBJ1-1; D perhaps matches TRBD1 (5 bases). Germline V gives CDR1 MNHEY, CDR2 SVGAGI. CDR3 size: 15 residues. The V gene lost 0 bases and the J gene lost 6 bases, with 14 bases spanning the gap. The CDR3 DNA reads TGTGCCAGCAGTTACTCGTGGACGAGGGGCCCTGAAGCTTTCTTT. Translating it yields CASSYSWTRGPEAFF.

This clonotype was seen ten or more times. The chain recombines TRBV12-3 or TRBV12-4 with TRBJ2-3, with D maybe TRBD1 (6 bases). V was cut by 6 bases and J by 4 bases, with 17 bases left in between. The CDR3 contains 15 residues. The CDR3: CASSSVGAGADTQYF. The CDR3 nucleotides are TGTGCCAGCAGCTCCGTTGGGGCAGGGGCAGATACGCAGTATTTT.

There are many counts of this clonotype. The chain employs TRBV13 and TRBJ1-1, with TRBD1 matching 9 bases. Germline values: CDR1 PRHDT, CDR2 FYEKMQ (reference sequence). This CDR3 is built from 15 residues. V dropped 5 bases and J dropped 0; count of bases not matched to a gene: 4. CDR3 in amino acids: CASSNRGPVNTEAFF. The CDR3 nucleotides are TGTGCCAGCAGCAACAGGGGGCCGGTGAACACTGAAGCTTTCTTT.

This clonotype was counted many times. J is TRBJ2-3 and V is TRBV9; TRBD2 matches 15 bases. The ends lost 5 bases at V and 0 bases at J; junction bases unmatched: 7. CDR3 length: 18 residues. Germline loops: CDR1 SGDLS, CDR2 YYNGEE. The CDR3 region has the DNA TGTGCCAGCAGTGCCGGGACTAGCGGGGGGCCTAGCACAGATACGCAGTATTTT. Protein: CASSAGTSGGPSTDTQYF.

This clonotype showed up just a few times. The chain is built from TRBV5-1 and TRBJ1-1; no clear D. Trimming removed 0 bases from V and 4 bases from J, with 7 bases in between. Germline V lookup: CDR1 SGHRS, CDR2 YFSETQ. The CDR3 has 13 residues. The CDR3 here is CASSLAPGTEAFF. Here the CDR3 DNA reads TGCGCCAGCAGCTTGGCCCCAGGCACTGAAGCTTTCTTT.

The chain recombines TRBV7-9 with TRBJ2-7, with D hard to call. The CDR3 sequence is 15 residues long. Trimming removed 5 bases at V and 0 bases at J, with 14 bases between. Germline V gives CDR1 SEHNR, CDR2 FQNEAQ (reference sequence). CDR3 protein: CASSRGGRHSYEQYF. CDR3 DNA: TGTGCCAGCAGCCGCGGTGGGCGGCACTCCTACGAGCAGTACTTC.

This clonotype was seen repeatedly, ten times or more. V and J are TRBV6-2 or TRBV6-3 and TRBJ1-6; 9 bases line up with TRBD1. CDR3 length: 14 residues. CDR1 and CDR2 (germline): MNHEY, SVGEGT. With V trimmed by 6 bases and J by 10 bases, 7 bases remained unmatched. CDR3 loop: CASRTGGTLSPLHF. CDR3 sequence (DNA): TGTGCCAGCAGAACAGGGGGCACCTTATCACCCCTCCACTTT.

The chain carries TRBV6-5 and TRBJ2-7; D unresolved. Trimming removed 6 bases from V and 0 bases from J, with 12 bases in between. Germline CDR1 MNHEY, CDR2 SVGAGI. The CDR3 is 14 residues long. CDR3 sequence reads: CASSPTLSSYEQYF. The CDR3 DNA reads as TGTGCCAGCAGCCCCACGCTGAGCTCCTACGAGCAGTACTTC.

There are many counts of this clonotype. The chain recombines TRBV27 with TRBJ1-1; D not certain. Germline V lookup: CDR1 MNHEY, CDR2 SMNVEV (reference sequence). The CDR3 runs to 15 residues. Trimming took 4 bases from V and 0 from J, leaving 12 bases between them. CDR3 residues: CASSYIGRMNTEAFF. CDR3 coding DNA: TGTGCCAGCAGTTATATAGGACGGATGAACACTGAAGCTTTCTTT.

This clonotype showed up just a few times. This chain connects TRBV7-8 to TRBJ2-3; the match to TRBD1 covers 7 bases. With 2 bases clipped from V and 2 bases from J, the junction kept 7 bases outside the gene matches. Germline V CDR1 and CDR2: SGHVS, FQNEAQ. The CDR3 sequence is 16 residues long. CDR3 sequence reads: CASSLYETGITDTQYF. In nucleotides, the CDR3 is TGTGCCAGCAGCTTATATGAGACAGGGATCACAGATACGCAGTATTTT.

This clonotype was found many times. The chain carries TRBV12-3 or TRBV12-4 and TRBJ1-2, with a tentative D call TRBD1 (6 bases). Trimming left V 4 bases short and J 4 bases short, with 19 bases between. The CDR3 extends over 16 amino acids. The DNA for the CDR3 is TGTGCCAGCAGTTCTACTGTCAAAGGACAGACCTATGGCTACACCTTC. It codes for CASSSTVKGQTYGYTF.

Ten or more counts support this clonotype. The chain recombines TRBV7-9 with TRBJ2-3, with a tentative D call TRBD2 (5 bases). Germline V lookup: CDR1 SEHNR, CDR2 FQNEAQ (reference sequence). The CDR3 totals 15 residues. V lost 5 bases and J 1 base, leaving 13 bases between the germline ends. This CDR3 is CASSRGSRGTDTQYF. The CDR3 DNA reads TGTGCCAGCAGCCGCGGGTCTCGTGGCACAGATACGCAGTATTTT.

This clonotype was recorded at least ten times. The rearrangement uses TRBV9 and TRBJ2-3, with 12 bases lining up with TRBD1. CDR1 and CDR2 from the germline V gene are SGDLS and YYNGEE. CDR3 length: 16 amino acids. The trim removed 2 bases at V and 6 bases at J, leaving 7 bases unmatched. The CDR3 DNA reads as TGTGCCAGCAGCGTCCCGGGACAGGGGGCCGGGGATACGCAGTATTTT. This codes for CASSVPGQGAGDTQYF. Drawing the rest from reference TRBV9 and TRBJ2-3, the complete variable domain is DSGVTQTPKHLITATGQRVTLRCSPRSGDLSVYWYQQSLDQGLQFLIQYYNGEERAKGNILERFSAQQFPDLHSELNLSSLELGDSALYFCASSVPGQGAGDTQYFGPGTRLTVL.

This clonotype has only one observation. V and J are TRBV12-3 or TRBV12-4 and TRBJ2-5; the D call may be TRBD1 or TRBD2 (5 bases each). Trimming left V 6 bases short and J 4 bases short, with 15 bases between. CDR3 length: 14 amino acids. Here the CDR3 reads CASRLRGGGETQYF. DNA of the CDR3: TGTGCCAGCAGACTTCGGGGCGGCGGAGAGACCCAGTACTTC.

Many counts were recorded for this clonotype. The rearrangement joins TRBV7-2 to TRBJ2-5; D is perhaps TRBD1 or TRBD2 (7 bases each). This CDR3 spans 15 amino acids. The germline gives CDR1 SGHTA, CDR2 FQGNSA. Deletions cut 4 bases from V and 1 base from J, with 13 bases between. CDR3: CASSWAGGGQETQYF. The CDR3 DNA reads as TGTGCCAGCAGCTGGGCAGGGGGGGGCCAAGAGACCCAGTACTTC.

This clonotype was seen ten or more times. This chain connects TRBV7-6 to TRBJ2-3; D gene ambiguous. This CDR3 has 13 amino acids. CDR1 and CDR2 from the germline V gene are SGHVS and FNYEAQ. V was clipped by 5 bases and J by 5 bases, with 11 bases between them. The CDR3 loop is CASSPQMGDTQYF. DNA for the CDR3: TGTGCCAGCAGCCCACAGATGGGAGATACGCAGTATTTT.

In its sample, this clonotype was seen many times. V and J are TRBV4-1 and TRBJ2-5; TRBD1 or TRBD2 may be the D gene (5 bases each). V dropped 1 base and J dropped 3 bases, with 12 bases sitting between them. This CDR3 contains 15 residues. Per germline, CDR1 MGHRA and CDR2 YSYEKL. The CDR3 DNA reads as TGCGCCAGCAGCCAAGGGGCAGGGACGGAAGAGACCCAGTACTTC. Its translation: CASSQGAGTEETQYF.